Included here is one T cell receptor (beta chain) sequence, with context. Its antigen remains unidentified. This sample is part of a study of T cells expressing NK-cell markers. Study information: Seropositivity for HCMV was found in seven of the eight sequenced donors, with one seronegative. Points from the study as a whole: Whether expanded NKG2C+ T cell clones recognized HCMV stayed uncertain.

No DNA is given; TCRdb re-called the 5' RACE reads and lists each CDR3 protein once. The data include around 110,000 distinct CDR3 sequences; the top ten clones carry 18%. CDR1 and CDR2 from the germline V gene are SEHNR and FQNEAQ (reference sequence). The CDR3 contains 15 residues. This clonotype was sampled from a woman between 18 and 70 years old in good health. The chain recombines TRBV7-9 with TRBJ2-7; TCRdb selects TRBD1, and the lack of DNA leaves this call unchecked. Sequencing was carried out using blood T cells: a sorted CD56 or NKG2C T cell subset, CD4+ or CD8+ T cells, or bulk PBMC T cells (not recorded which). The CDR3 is CASSLVGDLSYEQYF.